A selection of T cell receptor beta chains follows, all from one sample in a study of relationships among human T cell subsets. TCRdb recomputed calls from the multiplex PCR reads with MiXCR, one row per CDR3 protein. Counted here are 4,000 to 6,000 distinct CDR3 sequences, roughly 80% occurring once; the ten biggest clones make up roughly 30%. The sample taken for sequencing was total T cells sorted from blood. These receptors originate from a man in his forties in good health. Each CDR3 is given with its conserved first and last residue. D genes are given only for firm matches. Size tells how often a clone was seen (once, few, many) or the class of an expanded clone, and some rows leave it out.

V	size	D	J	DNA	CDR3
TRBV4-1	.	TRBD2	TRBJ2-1	TGCGCCAGCAGCCAAAATAGCGGGAGGGCCAGAGAGCAGTTCTTC	CASSQNSGRAREQFF
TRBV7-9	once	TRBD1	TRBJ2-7	TGTGCCAGCAGCTCTCGTCCGACCGACAGGGGCTCCTCCTACGAGCAGTACTTC	CASSSRPTDRGSSYEQYF
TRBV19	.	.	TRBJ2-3	TGTGCCAGTAGCCGCACAGATACGCAGTATTTT	CASSRTDTQYF
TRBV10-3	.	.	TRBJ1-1	TGTGCCATTAGACAACTCCGGGGGGAGGAGACTGAAGCTTTCTTT	CAIRQLRGEETEAFF
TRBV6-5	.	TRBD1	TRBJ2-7	TGTGCCAGCAGCTGGACAGGGCGGAACGACGAGCAGTATTTC	CASSWTGRNDEQYF
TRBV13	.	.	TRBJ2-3	TGTGCCAGCAGCCCCCCCGGGAGAACTAGCACAGATACGCAGTATTTT	CASSPPGRTSTDTQYF
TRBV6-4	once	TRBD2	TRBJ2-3	TGTGCCAGCAGTGAGGCGGGAGTGGATACGCAGTATTTT	CASSEAGVDTQYF
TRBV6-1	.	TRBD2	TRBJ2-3	TGTGCCAGCAGCCGACTAGCGGGAGGGTATAGCACAGATACGCAGTATTTT	CASSRLAGGYSTDTQYF
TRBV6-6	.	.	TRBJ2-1	TGTGCCTTTGGACAGTCCTACAATGAGCAGTTCTTC	CAFGQSYNEQFF
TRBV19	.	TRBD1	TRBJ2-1	TGTGCCAGTAGACAGGGGAACTACAATGAGCAGTTCTTC	CASRQGNYNEQFF
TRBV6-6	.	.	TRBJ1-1	TGTGCCAGCAGTTACTCGATGGAGTCTGGAGCTTTCTTT	CASSYSMESGAFF
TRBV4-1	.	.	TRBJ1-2	TGTGCCAACAGCCACCCCGAGCTCTATGGCTACACCTTC	CANSHPELYGYTF
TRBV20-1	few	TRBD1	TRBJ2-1	TGCAGTGCCGAAGACAGGGGGCAATACAATGAGCAGTTCTTC	CSAEDRGQYNEQFF
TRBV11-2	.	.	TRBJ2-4	TGTGCCAGCAGCGGCCGGGGACCAAACATTCAGTACTTC	CASSGRGPNIQYF
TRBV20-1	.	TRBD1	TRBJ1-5	TGCAGTGCTAGAGACGGGACAGGGGGCAGTCAGCCCCAGCATTTT	CSARDGTGGSQPQHF
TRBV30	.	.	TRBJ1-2	TGTGCCTGGAGGGGAATGGTAGACTATGGCTACACCTTC	CAWRGMVDYGYTF
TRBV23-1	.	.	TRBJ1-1	TGCGCCAGCAGTCAATCACGCCCCAGGGTTTGGACTGAAGCTTTCTTT	CASSQSRPRVWTEAFF
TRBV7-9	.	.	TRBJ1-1	TGTGCCAGCAGCTTGAATCGCAGGGCTAACACTGAAGCTTTCTTT	CASSLNRRANTEAFF
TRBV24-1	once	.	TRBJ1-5	TGTGCCACCAGTGTTTCGGATCAGCCCCAGCATTTT	CATSVSDQPQHF
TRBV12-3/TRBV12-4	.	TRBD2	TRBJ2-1	TGTGCCAGCAGTAACATTGGACTAGCGGGCGGGGATGAGCAGTTCTTC	CASSNIGLAGGDEQFF
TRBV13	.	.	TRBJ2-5	TGTGCCAGCAGCTTCGCTGATGGGGCGGGAGAGACCCAGTACTTC	CASSFADGAGETQYF
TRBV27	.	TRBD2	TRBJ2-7	TGTGCCAGCCGGACTAGCGGGACCTACGAGCAGTACTTC	CASRTSGTYEQYF
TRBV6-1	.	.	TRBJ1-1	TGTGCCAGCAGTCCCTGGGCCACTGAAGCTTTCTTT	CASSPWATEAFF
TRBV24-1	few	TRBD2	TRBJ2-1	TGTGCCACCAGTGGCGGGACTAGCGGGCGATACAATGAGCAGTTCTTC	CATSGGTSGRYNEQFF
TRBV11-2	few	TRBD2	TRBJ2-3	TGTGCCAGCAGCCAGACTAGCGGAGACACAGATACGCAGTATTTT	CASSQTSGDTDTQYF
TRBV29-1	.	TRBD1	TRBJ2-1	TGCAGCGCCCGGCCCAGGGGGAGCAATGAGCAGTTCTTC	CSARPRGSNEQFF
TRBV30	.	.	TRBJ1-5	TGTGCCTGGAACCGGGACGGGACGCAGCCCCAGCATTTT	CAWNRDGTQPQHF
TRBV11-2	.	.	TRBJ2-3	TGTGCCAGCAGCTTAGGGATAGCGGCTAACACAGATACGCAGTATTTT	CASSLGIAANTDTQYF
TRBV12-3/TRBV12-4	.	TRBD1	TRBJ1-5	TGTGCCAGCACCTTCGGACAGGGCGTCAATCAGCCCCAGCATTTT	CASTFGQGVNQPQHF
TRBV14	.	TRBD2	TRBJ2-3	TGTGCCAGCAGCCAAGATCGAAAGACACTAGCGGGAGGCACAGATACGCAGTATTTT	CASSQDRKTLAGGTDTQYF